Listed below are T cell receptor beta chains from one sample, sequenced in a study of T cell changes during pregnancy in multiple sclerosis. This table comes from immunoSEQ multiplex PCR, and its TCRdb copy is limited to in-frame clones, with some not included. The sample contains 65,000 to 90,000 clones, approximately 92% of which appear only once. The sequenced sample was peripheral blood, obtained in the third trimester of pregnancy. The receptors here all came from a female donor in good health, enrolled as a control in a pregnancy study. Both conserved end residues are part of each CDR3. A D gene is named only where the DNA matches it firmly. Not all rows give a size; the values are once, few, many and, for expanded clones, a class.

d_call: TRBD2; v_call: TRBV9; j_call: TRBJ2-2; clone_size: -; cdr3_nt: TGTGCCAGCAGCGCTAGCGGGGGGGCCTCGGGCGGGGAGCTGTTTTTT; cdr3_aa: CASSASGGASGGELFF
d_call: -; v_call: TRBV9; j_call: TRBJ2-1; clone_size: -; cdr3_nt: TGTGCCAGCAGCCCCCCCGGTAGCTGGTTCAATGAGCAGTTCTTC; cdr3_aa: CASSPPGSWFNEQFF
d_call: TRBD2; v_call: TRBV19; j_call: TRBJ2-5; clone_size: -; cdr3_nt: TGTGCCAGTAGTATTGGGAGGGGACGGGAAGAGACCCAGTACTTC; cdr3_aa: CASSIGRGREETQYF
d_call: -; v_call: TRBV7-9; j_call: TRBJ1-2; clone_size: once; cdr3_nt: TGTGCCAGCAGCCCCGGACAGCTCTATGGCTACACCTTC; cdr3_aa: CASSPGQLYGYTF
d_call: -; v_call: TRBV29-1; j_call: TRBJ1-3; clone_size: once; cdr3_nt: TGCAGCGTTGAAGCCGGGGAAGTAAACACCATATATTTT; cdr3_aa: CSVEAGEVNTIYF
d_call: -; v_call: TRBV7-3; j_call: TRBJ2-1; clone_size: -; cdr3_nt: TGTGCCAGCAGCTTAACGTGGTATGGGCGGGCATCCTACAATGAGCAGTTCTTC; cdr3_aa: CASSLTWYGRASYNEQFF
d_call: TRBD1; v_call: TRBV6-6; j_call: TRBJ1-3; clone_size: -; cdr3_nt: TGTGCCAGCAGTGTGGGACAGGCATTAGAAAACACCATATATTTT; cdr3_aa: CASSVGQALENTIYF
d_call: TRBD1; v_call: TRBV27; j_call: TRBJ2-7; clone_size: -; cdr3_nt: TGTGCCAGCAGACAGGGACAGGGATCATCCTACGAGCAGTACTTC; cdr3_aa: CASRQGQGSSYEQYF
d_call: TRBD2; v_call: TRBV6-5; j_call: TRBJ2-7; clone_size: -; cdr3_nt: TGTGCCAGCAGTTACTCCGGACTAGCGGGAGGGCTCGAGCAGTACTTC; cdr3_aa: CASSYSGLAGGLEQYF
d_call: TRBD1; v_call: TRBV4-3; j_call: TRBJ1-1; clone_size: few; cdr3_nt: TGCGCCAGCAGCCAAGAGACGGGGACAGTTCGTAACACTGAAGCTTTCTTT; cdr3_aa: CASSQETGTVRNTEAFF
d_call: TRBD1; v_call: TRBV4-3; j_call: TRBJ2-2; clone_size: -; cdr3_nt: TGCGCCAGCAGCCAAGAGAACAGGGGATGGACCGGGGAGCTGTTTTTT; cdr3_aa: CASSQENRGWTGELFF
d_call: TRBD2; v_call: TRBV4-1; j_call: TRBJ2-1; clone_size: -; cdr3_nt: TGCGCCAGCAGGCGTATAGCGGGGAGCTCCTACAATGAGCAGTTCTTC; cdr3_aa: CASRRIAGSSYNEQFF
d_call: -; v_call: TRBV28; j_call: TRBJ2-1; clone_size: -; cdr3_nt: TGTGCCAGCAGTTCCCCCACGGGATCGGCGGATGAGCAGTTCTTC; cdr3_aa: CASSSPTGSADEQFF
d_call: TRBD2; v_call: TRBV7-8; j_call: TRBJ2-4; clone_size: -; cdr3_nt: TGTGCCAGCAGCGTTAGTCGACTAGCGGTAGCCAAAAACATTCAGTACTTC; cdr3_aa: CASSVSRLAVAKNIQYF
d_call: TRBD1; v_call: TRBV30; j_call: TRBJ2-3; clone_size: -; cdr3_nt: TGTGCCTGGAGGCAGGGGGACAGACTCACAGATACGCAGTATTTT; cdr3_aa: CAWRQGDRLTDTQYF
d_call: -; v_call: TRBV6-6; j_call: TRBJ2-7; clone_size: -; cdr3_nt: TGTGCCAGCAGTTACTCAAAAACAGAACCCCCCGACGAGCAGTACTTC; cdr3_aa: CASSYSKTEPPDEQYF
d_call: -; v_call: TRBV14; j_call: TRBJ2-1; clone_size: once; cdr3_nt: TGTGCCAGCAGCCAGCCGGGACTCCCAAGCTCCTACAATGAGCAGTTCTTC; cdr3_aa: CASSQPGLPSSYNEQFF
d_call: TRBD2; v_call: TRBV2; j_call: TRBJ2-7; clone_size: -; cdr3_nt: TGTGCCAGCAGGCCGGGACTAGCGGGACCCGAGCAGTACTTC; cdr3_aa: CASRPGLAGPEQYF
d_call: -; v_call: TRBV5-1; j_call: TRBJ2-3; clone_size: -; cdr3_nt: TGCGCCAGCAGCTATCAGCGGAGCACAGATACGCAGTATTTT; cdr3_aa: CASSYQRSTDTQYF
d_call: -; v_call: TRBV5-1; j_call: TRBJ2-1; clone_size: -; cdr3_nt: TGCGCCAGCAGCCCTGCTGCTAGCTCCTACAATGAGCAGTTCTTC; cdr3_aa: CASSPAASSYNEQFF
d_call: -; v_call: TRBV6-1; j_call: TRBJ2-5; clone_size: -; cdr3_nt: TGTGCCAGCAGTCGGGGGAACCAAGAGACCCAGTACTTC; cdr3_aa: CASSRGNQETQYF
d_call: -; v_call: TRBV13; j_call: TRBJ2-3; clone_size: -; cdr3_nt: TGTGCCAGCAGCTCTATTATGGTTACGCAGTATTTT; cdr3_aa: CASSSIMVTQYF
d_call: -; v_call: TRBV18; j_call: TRBJ1-6; clone_size: few; cdr3_nt: TGTGCCAGCTCACCGACGGGGGGCGGGAATTCACCCCTCCACTTT; cdr3_aa: CASSPTGGGNSPLHF
d_call: -; v_call: TRBV9; j_call: TRBJ2-3; clone_size: -; cdr3_nt: TGTGCCAGCAGCGTAGGCCCAGGGTTAGTGGATACGCAGTATTTT; cdr3_aa: CASSVGPGLVDTQYF
d_call: TRBD1; v_call: TRBV29-1; j_call: TRBJ2-7; clone_size: few; cdr3_nt: TGCAGCGCCAGGACAGGGGCGGCCGAGCAGTACTTC; cdr3_aa: CSARTGAAEQYF
d_call: -; v_call: TRBV4-1; j_call: TRBJ1-2; clone_size: once; cdr3_nt: TGCGCCAGCAGCCAACTCACCAGGGGAACTAACTATGGCTACACCTTC; cdr3_aa: CASSQLTRGTNYGYTF
d_call: -; v_call: TRBV4-1; j_call: TRBJ2-5; clone_size: -; cdr3_nt: TGCGCCAGCAGCCAAACCGGACAGAAAGAGACCCAGTACTTC; cdr3_aa: CASSQTGQKETQYF
d_call: -; v_call: TRBV7-6; j_call: TRBJ2-1; clone_size: once; cdr3_nt: TGTGCCAGCAGCTCGTCCGGGACTGACTTTTACTACAATGAGCAGTTCTTC; cdr3_aa: CASSSSGTDFYYNEQFF
d_call: -; v_call: TRBV28; j_call: TRBJ1-2; clone_size: -; cdr3_nt: TGTGCCAGCAGCCAGGAGGGAGATGGCTACACCTTC; cdr3_aa: CASSQEGDGYTF
d_call: TRBD2; v_call: TRBV28; j_call: TRBJ2-7; clone_size: -; cdr3_nt: TGTGCCAGCAGTTTATACGAGGCTAGCGGGACATTCTACGAGCAGTACTTC; cdr3_aa: CASSLYEASGTFYEQYF
d_call: TRBD2; v_call: TRBV27; j_call: TRBJ2-3; clone_size: -; cdr3_nt: TGTGCCAGCAGTTCCCCCCTAGCGGGATTAGATACGCAGTATTTT; cdr3_aa: CASSSPLAGLDTQYF
d_call: TRBD1; v_call: TRBV6-5; j_call: TRBJ2-7; clone_size: -; cdr3_nt: TGTGCCAGCAGTCTCCAGACAGGGTTAGGAGAGCAGTACTTC; cdr3_aa: CASSLQTGLGEQYF
d_call: -; v_call: TRBV5-5; j_call: TRBJ1-3; clone_size: -; cdr3_nt: TGTGCCAGCAGCTTGGAGGGGACAACTGGAAACACCATATATTTT; cdr3_aa: CASSLEGTTGNTIYF
d_call: -; v_call: TRBV15; j_call: TRBJ2-2; clone_size: -; cdr3_nt: TGTGCCACCAGCAGAGAGCCCGGTCTACTCACCGGGGAGCTGTTTTTT; cdr3_aa: CATSREPGLLTGELFF
d_call: -; v_call: TRBV7-3; j_call: TRBJ2-7; clone_size: -; cdr3_nt: TGTGCCAGCAGCTTGGGGGCGGCAGGGCGACACGAGCAGTACTTC; cdr3_aa: CASSLGAAGRHEQYF
d_call: TRBD1; v_call: TRBV6-5; j_call: TRBJ1-1; clone_size: -; cdr3_nt: TGTGCCAGCAGTTATGGGTCAGGGGGAGCTTTCTTT; cdr3_aa: CASSYGSGGAFF
d_call: -; v_call: TRBV7-9; j_call: TRBJ1-1; clone_size: -; cdr3_nt: TGTGCCAGCAGCTTAATGGAGGACACTGAAGCTTTCTTT; cdr3_aa: CASSLMEDTEAFF
d_call: TRBD1; v_call: TRBV2; j_call: TRBJ2-3; clone_size: -; cdr3_nt: TGTGCCAGCAGTGAAAACGAAGGGGGCGCGAGAAATACGCAGTATTTT; cdr3_aa: CASSENEGGARNTQYF
d_call: TRBD2; v_call: TRBV28; j_call: TRBJ2-1; clone_size: few; cdr3_nt: TGTGCCAGCAGTTTGGGGCTAGCGGGAGATCGTGAGCAGTTCTTC; cdr3_aa: CASSLGLAGDREQFF
d_call: TRBD2; v_call: TRBV7-8; j_call: TRBJ2-1; clone_size: -; cdr3_nt: TGTGCCAGCAGCTACACTAGCGGGAGGCCGTTCTTC; cdr3_aa: CASSYTSGRPFF
d_call: -; v_call: TRBV18; j_call: TRBJ2-3; clone_size: -; cdr3_nt: TGTGCCAGCTCACTAAACAGCAGGTCAGATACGCAGTATTTT; cdr3_aa: CASSLNSRSDTQYF
d_call: TRBD2; v_call: TRBV19; j_call: TRBJ2-1; clone_size: -; cdr3_nt: TGTGCCAGTAGTATCTCCAGCGGGGCGAGCTCCTACAATGAGCAGTTCTTC; cdr3_aa: CASSISSGASSYNEQFF
d_call: TRBD1; v_call: TRBV5-4; j_call: TRBJ2-5; clone_size: -; cdr3_nt: TGTGCCAGCAGCCCAGGGACAGGGGGTTGGGAGACCCAGTACTTC; cdr3_aa: CASSPGTGGWETQYF
d_call: -; v_call: TRBV2; j_call: TRBJ1-5; clone_size: -; cdr3_nt: TGTGCCAGCAGTGAAGGGGGGGGTTATAGCAATCAGCCCCAGCATTTT; cdr3_aa: CASSEGGGYSNQPQHF
d_call: -; v_call: TRBV29-1; j_call: TRBJ2-1; clone_size: few; cdr3_nt: TGCAGCGTTGAAGGGGCTAGCCCAACAACGTACAATGAGCAGTTCTTC; cdr3_aa: CSVEGASPTTYNEQFF